This T cell receptor beta chain was profiled in a study of shared clonotypes between healthy human individuals. In this sample, this clone turned up once. Other DNA sequences within the sample encode an identical CDR3. Per germline, CDR1 SGHDT and CDR2 YYEEEE. CDR3 length: 16 residues. Trimming took 0 bases from V and 0 from J, leaving 13 bases between them. Sequenced by immunoSEQ multiplex PCR; TCRdb stores in-frame clones only, minus some. Of 2 million to 2.5 million clones in the sample, about 90% were seen once. The sequence came from a man aged 18 to 29 in good health. Some clones in this sample may be carry-over from other donors' samples. The rearrangement uses TRBV5-6 and TRBJ2-7, with TRBD1 as a possible D gene (6 bases). The sample consisted of naive CD4+ T cells from PBMCs. Subset described: CD45RA+ positively selected. CDR3 sequence (DNA): TGTGCCAGCAGCTTGGGTACAGGGTCGAGCTCCTACGAGCAGTACTTC. Its translation is CASSLGTGSSSYEQYF.